A single sample gave rise to the 24 T cell receptor beta chains below, sequenced in a study of T-cell reconstitution after alpha-beta-depleted transplantation in children. Preparation of the TCRbeta library involved a method that used unique molecular identifiers. TCRdb fed the PCR reads into MiXCR, producing one record per CDR3 protein. The repertoire consists of about 590,000 distinct CDR3 sequences, with roughly 13% occurring once and the leading ten covering 2.2%. The input for sequencing was PBMCs, mostly from graft donor cells, taken 360 days after TCRalphabeta/CD19-depleted stem cell transplant. These receptors originate from a male patient between 10 and 17 years old who had a stem cell transplant for acute myeloid leukemia, so the T cells may come from the graft donor.

This clonotype was seen only a few times. The rearrangement uses TRBV4-3 and TRBJ2-1, with 10 bases identical to TRBD2. CDR3 length: 16 amino acids. Germline assignment: CDR1 LGHNA and CDR2 YSLEER. V dropped 0 bases and J dropped 8; count of bases not matched to a gene: 7. In DNA form, the CDR3 reads TGCGCCAGCAGCCAAGATACGGCTAGCGGGAGTGATGAGCAGTTCTTC. It specifies CASSQDTASGSDEQFF.

The CDR3, as DNA: TGTGCCATCAGTGATACCAGACCCACCGGGGAGCTGTTTTTT. Translating gives CAISDTRPTGELFF. The genes are TRBV10-3 and TRBJ2-2; D call uncertain. The length of the CDR3 is 14 residues. The V gene's germline CDR1 is ENHRY and CDR2 SYGVKD. V lost 3 bases, J lost 4 bases, and 9 bases lay in between.

This clonotype was seen a few times. V gene TRBV29-1 combines with J gene TRBJ1-1; the D is unclear. The CDR3 spans 13 residues. The germline gives CDR1 SQVTM, CDR2 ANQGSEA. V lost 4 bases and J lost 8, with 17 bases in between. CDR3 loop: CSVGVIEVGEAFF. For the CDR3, the DNA is TGCAGCGTTGGGGTGATCGAGGTAGGGGAAGCTTTCTTT. The full variable domain, with the rest looked up from reference TRBV29-1 and TRBJ1-1, is SAVISQKPSRDICQRGTSLTIQCQVDSQVTMMFWYRQQPGQSLTLIATANQGSEATYESGFVIDKFPISRPNLTFSTLTVSNMSPEDSSIYLCSVGVIEVGEAFFGQGTRLTVV.

The rearrangement links TRBV20-1 to TRBJ2-1; TRBD2 aligns across 9 bases. The CDR3 length is 15 residues. Germline V CDR1 and CDR2: DFQATT, SNEGSKA (reference sequence). J gave up 6 bases and V 7 bases, and 13 bases lay outside the gene matches. CDR3 DNA: TGCAGTGGTAGGGGACTAGCCATTATCAGCAATGAGCAGTTCTTC. Its protein product is CSGRGLAIISNEQFF.

The chain joins TRBV6-5 to TRBJ1-1; TRBD1 might be the D (5 bases). Looked up from germline, CDR1 is MNHEY and CDR2 is SVGAGI. The V gene lost 0 bases and the J gene lost 11 bases, with 19 bases spanning the gap. The CDR3 has 15 amino acids. As DNA, the CDR3 is TGTGCCAGCAGTTACTCGATCGCAGGGTCCGAGCGGGCTTTCTTT. It yields the protein CASSYSIAGSERAFF.

This chain connects TRBV18 to TRBJ2-7, with D possibly called TRBD1 or TRBD2 (5 bases each). The CDR3 runs 15 residues. The V end was cut by 0 bases, the J end by 2 bases, with 11 bases between. Germline-derived CDR1 and CDR2 are KGHSH and LQKENI. Here the CDR3 reads CASSPPGPRTYEQYF. CDR3 bases: TGTGCCAGCTCACCACCGGGACCCAGGACCTACGAGCAGTACTTC.

The J gene is TRBJ2-1, the V gene TRBV29-1; D call uncertain. The V and J ends lost 7 bases and 5 bases respectively, with 12 bases between them. Germline CDR1 SQVTM, CDR2 ANQGSEA. The CDR3 is made up of 12 amino acids. The CDR3: CSASLLNNEQFF. The CDR3 region has the DNA TGCAGCGCCTCTCTCCTGAACAATGAGCAGTTCTTC.

Regarding this clonotype: One end of the junction varies from germline; a read error may be responsible. The V call is TRBV7-7, the J call TRBJ2-1, with D possibly being TRBD2 (5 bases). The CDR3 consists of 15 residues. Germline-derived CDR1 and CDR2 are SSHAT and FNYEAQ (reference sequence). CDR3 in amino acids: CASSFSGVTHNEQFF. The DNA for the CDR3 is TGTGCTAGCAGCTTTTCCGGGGTTACACACAATGAGCAGTTCTTC.

There are many counts of this clonotype. The rearrangement joins TRBV6-2 or TRBV6-3 to TRBJ2-7; 9 bases map to TRBD1. The ends lost 8 bases at V and 5 bases at J; junction bases unmatched: 13. Germline V gives CDR1 MNHEY, CDR2 SVGEGT. The CDR3 has 15 amino acids. The CDR3 sequence is CASGQSGQGPHEQYF. CDR3 in DNA: TGTGCCAGCGGCCAGTCTGGACAGGGGCCTCACGAGCAGTACTTC.

In its sample, this clonotype was seen a few times. This chain connects TRBV18 to TRBJ2-7, with D possibly matching TRBD2 (5 bases). The CDR3 runs 14 residues. Trimming removed 5 bases at V and 4 bases at J, with 15 bases between. Germline V lookup: CDR1 KGHSH, CDR2 LQKENI. The CDR3 DNA is TGTGCCAGCTCAGGACTGGGATCCATTTACGAGCAGTACTTC. This translates into CASSGLGSIYEQYF.

The gene calls are TRBV5-1 and TRBJ2-3, with 11 bases lining up with TRBD2. After removal of 3 bases from V and 2 bases from J, the junction contained 8 bases not matched to a gene. The CDR3 runs to 17 residues. CDR1 and CDR2 from the germline V gene are SGHRS and YFSETQ. The CDR3 nucleotides are TGCGCCAGCAGCTCGATCCGACTAGCGGGGCCCACAGATACGCAGTATTTT. Its translation: CASSSIRLAGPTDTQYF.

This clonotype was seen more than once but under ten times. The genes are TRBV19 and TRBJ2-1, with D possibly TRBD1 on 6 matching bases. V was shortened by 3 bases and J by 7 bases, with 10 bases between the two germline ends. This CDR3 contains 13 residues. From germline, CDR1 is LNHDA and CDR2 SQIVND (reference sequence). The CDR3 here is CASSIVDRNEQFF. The DNA of the CDR3 is TGTGCCAGTAGTATCGTCGACAGGAATGAGCAGTTCTTC.

This clonotype was detected a few times. This chain joins TRBV24-1 and TRBJ2-5; D is undetermined. Germline V lookup: CDR1 KGHDR, CDR2 SFDVKD. Trimming took off 1 base at V and 5 bases at J, with 10 bases between the two ends. This CDR3 has 14 amino acids. The CDR3 protein is CATSDFSGRETQYF. The CDR3, as DNA: TGTGCCACCAGTGATTTTTCCGGACGGGAGACCCAGTACTTC.

This clonotype was seen at least ten times. The chain links TRBV12-3 or TRBV12-4 to TRBJ2-1, with 10 bases lining up with TRBD2. Trimming cost V 3 bases and J 1 base; bases outside gene matches: 6. The CDR3 runs 17 residues. The DNA for the CDR3 is TGTGCCAGCAGTTTGACCGGGACTAGCGATTCCTACAATGAGCAGTTCTTC. This codes for CASSLTGTSDSYNEQFF.

In its sample, this clonotype was seen a few times. The chain recombines TRBV10-3 with TRBJ2-5, with 9 positions matching TRBD1. V lost 2 bases, J lost 5 bases, and 6 bases stayed unmatched. CDR1 ENHRY and CDR2 SYGVKD come from the germline V gene. The CDR3 is 15 amino acids. CDR3: CAISEMAGQGETQYF. CDR3 sequence (DNA): TGTGCCATCAGTGAGATGGCGGGACAGGGTGAGACCCAGTACTTC.

CDR3 DNA: TGTGCCATCCCGAGGGCGGGGAACACCGGGGAGCTGTTTTTT. Protein sequence: CAIPRAGNTGELFF. The rearrangement uses TRBV12-3 or TRBV12-4 and TRBJ2-2, with D possibly TRBD2 on 5 matching bases. This CDR3 is 14 amino acids long. The ends were cut back, 10 bases at V and 1 base at J, with 13 bases in the middle.

This clonotype was seen ten or more times. The chain uses TRBV28 and TRBJ2-1, with 8 bases lining up with TRBD2. With 5 bases clipped from V and 2 bases from J, the junction kept 11 bases outside the gene matches. This CDR3 has 17 amino acids. CDR1 and CDR2 from the germline V gene are MDHEN and SYDVKM. The CDR3 here is CASSPGGAGGPYNEQFF. The CDR3 DNA reads as TGTGCCAGCAGTCCCGGTGGGGCGGGAGGACCCTACAATGAGCAGTTCTTC.

CDR3 sequence reads: CASSLRPGLAYEQYF. The CDR3 coding sequence is TGTGCCAGCAGCTTAAGGCCCGGACTAGCCTACGAGCAGTACTTC. The rearrangement uses TRBV7-9 and TRBJ2-7; TRBD2 matches 7 bases. CDR1 is SEHNR and CDR2 is FQNEAQ in the germline V gene (reference sequence). CDR3 size: 15 residues. Trimming at V came to 2 bases and at J to 2 bases, leaving 6 bases not matched to a gene.

The chain links TRBV7-9 to TRBJ2-7; TRBD2 might be the D (7 bases). Germline loops: CDR1 SEHNR, CDR2 FQNEAQ (reference sequence). This CDR3 has 14 residues. The V end lost 1 base, the J end lost 9 bases, and 16 bases lay between the germline ends. The CDR3 DNA reads TGTGCCAGCAGCTTAGTAGGACAGATAGCGGGGCAGTACTTC. Translated, it gives CASSLVGQIAGQYF.

There are a few counts of this clonotype. The chain links TRBV6-2 or TRBV6-3 to TRBJ2-1; 9 bases are shared with TRBD2. CDR1 is MNHEY, CDR2 SVGEGT, per germline. The CDR3 has 18 amino acids. V trimming: 5 bases; J trimming: 4 bases; junction bases outside the gene matches: 15. The CDR3 is CASSIARTSALRYNEQFF. Written as DNA, the CDR3 is TGTGCCAGCAGTATCGCCCGGACTAGCGCCCTCAGGTACAATGAGCAGTTCTTC.

In its sample, this clonotype was seen many times. The chain couples TRBV20-1 to TRBJ2-2, with 9 bases that match TRBD2. This CDR3 has 15 amino acids. V shed 7 bases and J 0 bases; nucleotides not matched to a gene: 6. The germline CDR1 and CDR2 sequences are DFQATT and SNEGSKA (reference sequence). The CDR3 spells CSVKSGRPNTGELFF. Here the CDR3 DNA reads TGCAGTGTAAAAAGCGGGAGGCCGAACACCGGGGAGCTGTTTTTT.

The genes are TRBV15 and TRBJ2-1; D remains unclear. With 2 bases removed from V and 10 bases from J, the gap between germline ends came to 9 bases. Germline CDR1 and CDR2: LNHNV and YYDKDF (reference sequence). The CDR3 is made up of 12 amino acids. The CDR3 nucleotides are TGTGCCACCAGCAGACTCCCACGGGAGCAGTTCTTC. Translation: CATSRLPREQFF. Full variable domain (rest looked up from reference TRBV15 and TRBJ2-1): DAMVIQNPRYQVTQFGKPVTLSCSQTLNHNVMYWYQQKSSQAPKLLFHYYDKDFNNEADTPDNFQSRRPNTSFCFLDIRSPGLGDTAMYLCATSRLPREQFFGPGTRLTVL.

The chain recombines TRBV11-2 with TRBJ2-7, with 13 bases identical to TRBD2. The V gene's germline CDR1 is SGHAT and CDR2 FQNNGV. The CDR3 consists of 19 residues. J lost 2 bases, V lost 7 bases, and 17 bases had no gene match. In DNA, the CDR3 is TGTGCCAGCACCCAATTCCCGGGACTAGCGGGACCGAGGACCTACGAGCAGTACTTC. Its translation: CASTQFPGLAGPRTYEQYF.

CDR3 sequence (DNA): TGCGCCAGCAGCTTGGAAGGGGGCGCTTCGTCCGAGCAGTACTTC. Its translation: CASSLEGGASSEQYF. The rearrangement uses TRBV5-1 and TRBJ2-7; 7 positions agree with TRBD1. Germline trimming cut 0 bases from V and 6 bases from J; bases unmatched to any gene: 9. CDR3 length: 15 amino acids. Looked up from germline, CDR1 is SGHRS and CDR2 is YFSETQ.